A single sample is the source of the 13 T cell receptor beta chains below, sequenced in a study of control samples from healthy donors and cancer patients. The protocol was immunoSEQ multiplex PCR, while the TCRdb copy is restricted to in-frame clones and leaves out a portion. The repertoire consists of around 42,000 clones, with 75% to 90% occurring once and the leading ten covering about half. The source material was blood. The receptors come from a man aged 55-75 years in good health.

This chain joins TRBV7-2 and TRBJ1-5; D is unclear. In germline, CDR1 is SGHTA, CDR2 FQGNSA. Trimming removed 2 bases at V and 3 bases at J, with 11 bases between. The CDR3 has 15 residues. CDR3 amino acids: CASSLNVRVNQPQHF. CDR3 coding DNA: TGTGCCAGCAGCTTAAATGTTAGGGTCAATCAGCCCCAGCATTTT. The complete variable domain, with remaining parts taken from reference TRBV7-2 and TRBJ1-5, reads GAGVSQSPSNKVTEKGKDVELRCDPISGHTALYWYRQSLGQGLEFLIYFQGNSAPDKSGLPSDRFSAERTGGSVSTLTIQRTQQEDSAVYLCASSLNVRVNQPQHFGDGTRLSIL.

The rearrangement links TRBV5-4 to TRBJ1-1; 9 bases fit TRBD1. The CDR3 is 15 residues long. Trimming at V came to 3 bases and at J to 1 base, leaving 4 bases not matched to a gene. Per germline, CDR1 SGHNT and CDR2 YYREEE (reference sequence). CDR3 nucleotide sequence: TGTGCCAGCAGCTGGGGACAGGGTGCGAACACTGAAGCTTTCTTT. Translated: CASSWGQGANTEAFF.

This clone was detected only once. This chain links TRBV6-1 with TRBJ1-5; D not certain. Germline assignment: CDR1 MNHNS and CDR2 SASEGT. V dropped 3 bases and J dropped 2 bases, with 8 bases sitting between them. The CDR3 runs to 14 residues. The CDR3 bases are TGTGCCAGCAGTGAGGGAAGGGGCAATCAGCCCCAGCATTTT. This codes for CASSEGRGNQPQHF.

Only one count was recorded for this clone. The chain carries TRBV5-1 and TRBJ1-2; D is unresolved. The CDR3 totals 13 residues. Germline V CDR1 and CDR2: SGHRS, YFSETQ. Trimming pared 2 bases from V and 4 bases from J, leaving 9 bases between. CDR3 protein: CASSLGQTYGYTF. CDR3 nucleotides: TGCGCCAGCAGCTTAGGGCAGACCTATGGCTACACCTTC.

The chain combines TRBV3-1 (or the pseudogene TRBV3-2) with TRBJ1-3; D perhaps matches TRBD1 (6 bases). Germline CDR1 and CDR2: LGHDT and YNNKEL (reference sequence). The CDR3 totals 13 residues. V lost 2 bases and J 7 bases, leaving 9 bases between the germline ends. CDR3 sequence (DNA): TGTGCCAGCAGCCAACCAGGGGTGAACACCATATATTTT. It encodes CASSQPGVNTIYF.

The gene calls are TRBV20-1 and TRBJ1-5; unclear D gene. The CDR3 runs to 14 residues. V was clipped by 3 bases and J by 2 bases, with 11 bases between them. The germline V gene encodes CDR1 DFQATT and CDR2 SNEGSKA (reference sequence). The CDR3 region is CSASRTRGNQPQHF. DNA for the CDR3: TGCAGTGCTAGTCGTACTCGGGGCAATCAGCCCCAGCATTTT.

The V gene is TRBV7-8, the J gene TRBJ1-5; no clear D gene. Germline V lookup: CDR1 SGHVS, CDR2 FQNEAQ. The V and J ends lost 1 base and 0 bases respectively, with 13 bases between them. The length of the CDR3 is 17 residues. DNA of the CDR3: TGTGCCAGCAGCTTAGAGCCGGGCAGCTATAGCAATCAGCCCCAGCATTTT. This encodes CASSLEPGSYSNQPQHF.

The V gene is TRBV6-2 or TRBV6-3, the J gene TRBJ1-5; TRBD1 matches 9 bases. V shed 2 bases, J shed 13 bases, and the junction held 6 bases outside the gene matches. The germline CDR1 and CDR2 sequences are MNHEY and SVGEGT. CDR3 length: 13 residues. The CDR3 region is CASSYQGGTGQHF. In DNA, the CDR3 is TGTGCCAGCAGTTACCAAGGAGGGACAGGGCAGCATTTT.

The V gene is TRBV6-4, the J gene TRBJ1-1; perhaps TRBD1 as D (5 bases). Germline assignment: CDR1 MRHNA and CDR2 SNTAGT. The CDR3 is 11 amino acids. Trimming took 6 bases from V and 4 from J, leaving 6 bases between them. The CDR3 is CASRGGTEAFF. DNA for the CDR3: TGTGCCAGCAGGGGGGGCACTGAAGCTTTCTTT.

The chain employs TRBV7-8 and TRBJ1-6; D unclear. V shed 1 base and J shed 8 bases, with 12 bases lying between them. Germline lookup yields CDR1 SGHVS and CDR2 FQNEAQ. The CDR3 loop spans 15 amino acids. This CDR3 reads CASSLVAGRDSPLHF. The CDR3 region has the DNA TGTGCCAGCAGCTTAGTCGCGGGCCGGGATTCACCCCTCCACTTT.

As DNA, the CDR3 is TGTGCCAGCACCTTCCTGACAGGGCCGAACACTGAAGCTTTCTTT. Translation gives CASTFLTGPNTEAFF. The rearrangement joins TRBV7-6 to TRBJ1-1, with 7 bases aligning to TRBD1. V trimming: 7 bases; J trimming: 1 base; junction bases outside the gene matches: 9. Per the germline V gene, CDR1 is SGHVS and CDR2 is FNYEAQ. The length of the CDR3 is 15 residues.

This clone was detected once. The rearrangement uses TRBV4-1 and TRBJ2-7, with 8 positions matching TRBD2. Germline V gene sequence: CDR1 MGHRA, CDR2 YSYEKL. Trimming at V came to 0 bases and at J to 2 bases, leaving 6 bases not matched to a gene. CDR3 length: 16 residues. The CDR3 DNA reads TGCGCCAGCAGCCAAGAGAGACTAGCGCGGACCTACGAGCAGTACTTC. Translation: CASSQERLARTYEQYF.

The gene calls are TRBV7-2 and TRBJ1-2, with D hard to call. The germline gives CDR1 SGHTA, CDR2 FQGNSA. V was cut by 3 bases and J by 4 bases, with 15 bases left in between. This CDR3 has 15 amino acids. CDR3 DNA: TGTGCCAGCAGCTTTGACGTCGGAAAGTTCTATGGCTACACCTTC. It specifies CASSFDVGKFYGYTF.